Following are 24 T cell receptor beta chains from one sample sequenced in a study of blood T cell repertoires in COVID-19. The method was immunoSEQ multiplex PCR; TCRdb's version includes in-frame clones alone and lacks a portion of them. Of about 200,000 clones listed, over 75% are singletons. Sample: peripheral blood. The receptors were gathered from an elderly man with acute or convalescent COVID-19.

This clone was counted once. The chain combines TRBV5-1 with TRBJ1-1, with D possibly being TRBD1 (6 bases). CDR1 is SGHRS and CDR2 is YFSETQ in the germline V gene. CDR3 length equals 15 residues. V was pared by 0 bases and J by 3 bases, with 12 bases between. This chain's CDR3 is CASSLAVPGDTEAFF. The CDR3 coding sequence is TGCGCCAGCAGCTTGGCCGTCCCAGGGGACACTGAAGCTTTCTTT.

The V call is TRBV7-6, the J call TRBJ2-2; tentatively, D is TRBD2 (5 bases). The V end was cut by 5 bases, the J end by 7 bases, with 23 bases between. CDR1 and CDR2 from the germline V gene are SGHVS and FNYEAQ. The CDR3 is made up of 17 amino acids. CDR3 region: CASSPEGYGKISGELFF. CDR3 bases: TGTGCCAGCAGCCCAGAGGGCTACGGGAAGATTAGCGGGGAGCTGTTTTTT.

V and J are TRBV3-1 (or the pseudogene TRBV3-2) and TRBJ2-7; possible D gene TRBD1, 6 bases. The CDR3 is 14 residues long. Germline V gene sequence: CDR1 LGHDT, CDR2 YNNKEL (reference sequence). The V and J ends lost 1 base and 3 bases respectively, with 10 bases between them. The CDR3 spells CASSQAGTSYEQYF. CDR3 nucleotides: TGTGCCAGCAGCCAAGCCGGGACAAGCTACGAGCAGTACTTC.

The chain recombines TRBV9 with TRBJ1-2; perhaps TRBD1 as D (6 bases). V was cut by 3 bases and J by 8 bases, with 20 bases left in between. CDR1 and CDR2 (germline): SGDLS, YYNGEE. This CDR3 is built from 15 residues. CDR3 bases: TGTGCCAGCAGCGCGACCGACAGGCCTAGGGAGGGCTACACCTTC. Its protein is CASSATDRPREGYTF.

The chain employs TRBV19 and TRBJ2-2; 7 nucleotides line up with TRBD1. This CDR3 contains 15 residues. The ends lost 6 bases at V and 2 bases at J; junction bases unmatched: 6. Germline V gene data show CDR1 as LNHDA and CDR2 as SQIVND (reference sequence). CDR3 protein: CASRTGTANTGELFF. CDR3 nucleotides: TGTGCCAGTAGGACCGGGACAGCAAACACCGGGGAGCTGTTTTTT.

CDR3 coding DNA: TGTGCCAGCAGCTTATTCGCGGGGGGACACTCCTACAATGAGCAGTTCTTC. Translated, it gives CASSLFAGGHSYNEQFF. The chain combines TRBV5-8 with TRBJ2-1; 8 nucleotides agree with TRBD2. This CDR3 is built from 17 residues. The V gene end was trimmed by 2 bases and the J gene end by 0 bases; junction bases not matched to a gene: 7. Germline assignment: CDR1 SGHTS and CDR2 YDEGEE.

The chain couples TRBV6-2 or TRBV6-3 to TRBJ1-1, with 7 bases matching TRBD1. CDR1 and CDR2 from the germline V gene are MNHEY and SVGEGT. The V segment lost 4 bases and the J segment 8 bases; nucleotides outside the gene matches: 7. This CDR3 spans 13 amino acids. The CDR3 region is CASSFGTAREAFF. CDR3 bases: TGTGCCAGCAGTTTTGGGACAGCCCGGGAAGCTTTCTTT.

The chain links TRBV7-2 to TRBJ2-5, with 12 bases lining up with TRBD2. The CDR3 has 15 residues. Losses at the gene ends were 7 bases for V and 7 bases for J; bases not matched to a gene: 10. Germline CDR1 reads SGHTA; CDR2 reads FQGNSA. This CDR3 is CASTVTSGSGGTQYF. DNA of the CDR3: TGTGCCAGCACGGTGACTAGCGGGAGTGGAGGGACCCAGTACTTC. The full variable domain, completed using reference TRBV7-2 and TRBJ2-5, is GAGVSQSPSNKVTEKGKDVELRCDPISGHTALYWYRQSLGQGLEFLIYFQGNSAPDKSGLPSDRFSAERTGGSVSTLTIQRTQQEDSAVYLCASTVTSGSGGTQYFGPGTRLLVL.

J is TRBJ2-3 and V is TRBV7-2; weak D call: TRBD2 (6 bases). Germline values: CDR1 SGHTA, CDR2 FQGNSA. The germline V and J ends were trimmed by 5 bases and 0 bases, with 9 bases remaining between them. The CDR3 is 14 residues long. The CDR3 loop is CASSSGPSTDTQYF. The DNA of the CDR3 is TGTGCCAGCAGCAGCGGGCCTAGCACAGATACGCAGTATTTT.

CDR3 bases: TGCAGCGTTCTCCCTTCTTACAACTCCTACGAGCAGTACTTC. Protein product: CSVLPSYNSYEQYF. The gene calls are TRBV29-1 and TRBJ2-7; D is uncertain. The V and J ends lost 5 bases and 0 bases respectively, with 14 bases between them. The germline gives CDR1 SQVTM, CDR2 ANQGSEA. There are 14 residues in the CDR3.

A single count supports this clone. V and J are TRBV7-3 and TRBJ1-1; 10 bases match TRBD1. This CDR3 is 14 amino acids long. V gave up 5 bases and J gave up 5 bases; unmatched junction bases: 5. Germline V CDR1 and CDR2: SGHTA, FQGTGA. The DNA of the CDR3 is TGTGCCAGCAGCCAGACAGGGGGCGCGACTGAAGCTTTCTTT. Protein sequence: CASSQTGGATEAFF.

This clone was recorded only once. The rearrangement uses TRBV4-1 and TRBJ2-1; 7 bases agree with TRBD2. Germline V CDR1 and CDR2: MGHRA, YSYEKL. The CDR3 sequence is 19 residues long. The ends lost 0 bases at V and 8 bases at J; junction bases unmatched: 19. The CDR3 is CASSQDSMESTSPSDEQFF. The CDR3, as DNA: TGCGCCAGCAGCCAAGATAGTATGGAGTCGACTAGCCCTTCAGATGAGCAGTTCTTC.

Here the CDR3 DNA reads TGTGCCAGCTCACCGGGACTTTCGGGAGGGCAGAATACGCAGTATTTT. Protein product: CASSPGLSGGQNTQYF. The rearrangement uses TRBV18 and TRBJ2-3; 8 bases line up with TRBD2. There are 16 residues in the CDR3. The germline CDR1 and CDR2 sequences are KGHSH and LQKENI. The V gene end was trimmed by 3 bases and the J gene end by 7 bases; junction bases not matched to a gene: 12.

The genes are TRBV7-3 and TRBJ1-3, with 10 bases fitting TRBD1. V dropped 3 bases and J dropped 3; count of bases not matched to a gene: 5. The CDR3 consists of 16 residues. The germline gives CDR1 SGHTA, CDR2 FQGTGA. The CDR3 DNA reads TGTGCCAGCAGCTTGACCGGGACAGGGGTTGGAAACACCATATATTTT. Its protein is CASSLTGTGVGNTIYF.

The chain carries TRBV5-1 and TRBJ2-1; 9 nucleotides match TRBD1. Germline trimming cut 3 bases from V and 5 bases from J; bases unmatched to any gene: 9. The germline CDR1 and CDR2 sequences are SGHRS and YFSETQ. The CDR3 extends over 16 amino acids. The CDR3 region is CASSSTGWTGDNEQFF. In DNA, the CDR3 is TGCGCCAGCAGCTCTACCGGGTGGACAGGGGACAATGAGCAGTTCTTC.

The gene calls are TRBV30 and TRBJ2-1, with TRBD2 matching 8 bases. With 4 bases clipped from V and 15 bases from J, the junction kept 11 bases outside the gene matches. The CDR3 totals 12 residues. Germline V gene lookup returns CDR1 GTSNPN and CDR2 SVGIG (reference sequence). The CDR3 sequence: CAWTGLGRVSFF. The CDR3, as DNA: TGTGCCTGGACAGGGCTCGGGAGGGTGTCGTTCTTC.

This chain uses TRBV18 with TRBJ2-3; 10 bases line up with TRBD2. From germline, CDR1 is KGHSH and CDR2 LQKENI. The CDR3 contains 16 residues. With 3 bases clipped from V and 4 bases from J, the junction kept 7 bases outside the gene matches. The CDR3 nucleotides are TGTGCCAGCTCACCCGTAGCGGGGGGAGCTGCAGATACGCAGTATTTT. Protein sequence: CASSPVAGGAADTQYF.

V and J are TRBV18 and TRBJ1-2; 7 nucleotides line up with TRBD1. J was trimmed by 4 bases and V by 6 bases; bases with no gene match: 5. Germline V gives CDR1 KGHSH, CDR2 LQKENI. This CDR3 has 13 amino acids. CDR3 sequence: CASSPGQLYGYTF. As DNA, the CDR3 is TGTGCCAGCTCGCCGGGACAGCTCTATGGCTACACCTTC. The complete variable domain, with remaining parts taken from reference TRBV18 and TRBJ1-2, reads NAGVMQNPRHLVRRRGQEARLRCSPMKGHSHVYWYRQLPEEGLKFMVYLQKENIIDESGMPKERFSAEFPKEGPSILRIQQVVRGDSAAYFCASSPGQLYGYTFGSGTRLTVV.

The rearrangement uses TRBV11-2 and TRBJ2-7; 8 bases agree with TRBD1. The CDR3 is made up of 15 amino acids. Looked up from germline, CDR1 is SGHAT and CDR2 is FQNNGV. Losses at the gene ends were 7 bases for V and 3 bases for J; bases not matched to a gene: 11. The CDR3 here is CASTPSGQGLYEQYF. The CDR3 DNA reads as TGTGCCAGCACCCCTAGTGGACAGGGCCTCTACGAGCAGTACTTC.

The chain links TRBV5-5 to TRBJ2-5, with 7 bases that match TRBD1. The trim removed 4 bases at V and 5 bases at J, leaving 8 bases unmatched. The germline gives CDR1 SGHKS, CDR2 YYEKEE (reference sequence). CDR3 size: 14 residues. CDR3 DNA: TGTGCCAGCAGCGGGAGACAGGGCCGGGAGACCCAGTACTTC. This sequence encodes CASSGRQGRETQYF.

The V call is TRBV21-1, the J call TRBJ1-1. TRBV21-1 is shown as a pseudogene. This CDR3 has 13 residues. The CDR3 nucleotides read TGTGCCAGCAGTTTGTTGGGAGACACTGAAGCTTTCTTT. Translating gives CASSLLGDTEAFF.

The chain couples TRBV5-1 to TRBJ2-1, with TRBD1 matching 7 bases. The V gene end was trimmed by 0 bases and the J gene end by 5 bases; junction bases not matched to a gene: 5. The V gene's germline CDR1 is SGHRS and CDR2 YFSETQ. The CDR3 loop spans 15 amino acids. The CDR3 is CASSLARGRNNEQFF. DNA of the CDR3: TGCGCCAGCAGCTTGGCGAGGGGGCGGAACAATGAGCAGTTCTTC.

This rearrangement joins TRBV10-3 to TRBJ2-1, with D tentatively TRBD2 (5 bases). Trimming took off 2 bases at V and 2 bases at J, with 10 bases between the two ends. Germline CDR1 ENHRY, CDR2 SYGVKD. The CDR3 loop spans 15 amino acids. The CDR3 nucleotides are TGTGCCATCAGTGAGGGAGGCTTAACCTACAATGAGCAGTTCTTC. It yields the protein CAISEGGLTYNEQFF.

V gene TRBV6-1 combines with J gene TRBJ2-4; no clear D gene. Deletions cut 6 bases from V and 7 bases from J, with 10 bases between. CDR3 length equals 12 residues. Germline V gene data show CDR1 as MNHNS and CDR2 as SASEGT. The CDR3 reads CASSPVENIQYF. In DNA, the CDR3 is TGTGCCAGCAGCCCGGTTGAGAACATTCAGTACTTC.